The TCR beta chain described here comes from a study of spatial heterogeneity in lung cancer. Study in general: The study consistently detected more beta-chain than alpha-chain sequences. Every unique TCR and UMI combination, on average, appeared more than ten times in raw reads. In tumor regions, TCR transcript counts tracked strongly with a T cell module score from matched bulk RNA-seq. Study outcomes and limitations: Higher tumor mutation counts went along with higher counts of expanded intratumoral alpha and beta TCRs.

This clonotype has at least ten counts. No antigen is known for it. Single TCR cDNA molecules each had their own unique molecular identifier. TCRdb reprocessed the 5' RACE reads via MiXCR and lists one record per CDR3 protein. Of 9,000 to 9,500 distinct CDR3 sequences listed, approximately 8.2% were seen once; the top ten hold around a quarter. Regarding time point: sample taken at primary tumor resection. From germline, CDR1 is SGHTA and CDR2 FQGNSA. This CDR3 is 15 amino acids long. With 5 bases clipped from V and 1 base from J, the junction kept 2 bases outside the gene matches. This clonotype was obtained from a male donor with early-stage non-small cell lung cancer. The chain has TRBV7-2 and TRBJ2-1, with TRBD1 matching over 10 bases. The material was lung tumor tissue, obtained at surgery. CDR3: CASSRDRGSYNEQFF. DNA for the CDR3: TGTGCCAGCAGCCGGGACAGGGGTTCCTACAATGAGCAGTTCTTC.